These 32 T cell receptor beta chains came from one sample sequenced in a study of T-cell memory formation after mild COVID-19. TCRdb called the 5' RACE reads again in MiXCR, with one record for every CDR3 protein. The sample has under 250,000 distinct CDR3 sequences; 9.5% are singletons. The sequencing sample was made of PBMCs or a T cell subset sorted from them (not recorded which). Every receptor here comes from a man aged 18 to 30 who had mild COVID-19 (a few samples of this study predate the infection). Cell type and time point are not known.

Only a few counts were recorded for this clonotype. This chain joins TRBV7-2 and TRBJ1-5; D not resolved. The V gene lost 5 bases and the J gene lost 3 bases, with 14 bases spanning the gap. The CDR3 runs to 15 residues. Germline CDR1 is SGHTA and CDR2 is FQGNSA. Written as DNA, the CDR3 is TGTGCCAGCAGCACCCACAGCACCTCCAATCAGCCCCAGCATTTT. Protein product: CASSTHSTSNQPQHF.

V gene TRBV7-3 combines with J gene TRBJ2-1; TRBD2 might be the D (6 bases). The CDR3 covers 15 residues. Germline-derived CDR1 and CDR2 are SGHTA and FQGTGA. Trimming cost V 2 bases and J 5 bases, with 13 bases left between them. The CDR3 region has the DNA TGTGCCAGCAGCTTACGGCGGGGCGGCAACAATGAGCAGTTCTTC. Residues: CASSLRRGGNNEQFF. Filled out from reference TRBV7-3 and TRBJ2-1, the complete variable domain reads GAGVSQTPSNKVTEKGKYVELRCDPISGHTALYWYRQSLGQGPEFLIYFQGTGAADDSGLPNDRFFAVRPEGSVSTLKIQRTERGDSAVYLCASSLRRGGNNEQFFGPGTRLTVL.

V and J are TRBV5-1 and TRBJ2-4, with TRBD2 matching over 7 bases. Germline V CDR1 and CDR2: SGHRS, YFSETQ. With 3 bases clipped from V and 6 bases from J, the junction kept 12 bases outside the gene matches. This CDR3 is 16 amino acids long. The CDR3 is CASSSDPGGTANIQYF. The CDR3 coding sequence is TGCGCCAGCAGCTCCGATCCGGGAGGTACGGCAAACATTCAGTACTTC.

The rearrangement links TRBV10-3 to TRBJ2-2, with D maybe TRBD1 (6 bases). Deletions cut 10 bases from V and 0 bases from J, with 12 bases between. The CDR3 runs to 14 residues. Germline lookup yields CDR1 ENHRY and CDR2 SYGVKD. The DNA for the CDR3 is TGTGCCACCATACAGGGACCGAACACCGGGGAGCTGTTTTTT. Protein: CATIQGPNTGELFF.

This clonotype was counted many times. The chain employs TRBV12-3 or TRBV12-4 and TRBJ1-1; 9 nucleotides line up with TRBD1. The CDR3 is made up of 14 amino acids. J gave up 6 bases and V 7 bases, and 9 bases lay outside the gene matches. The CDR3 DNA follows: TGTGCCAGCACGGGCGGGACAGGGATATCTGAAGCTTTCTTT. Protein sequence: CASTGGTGISEAFF.

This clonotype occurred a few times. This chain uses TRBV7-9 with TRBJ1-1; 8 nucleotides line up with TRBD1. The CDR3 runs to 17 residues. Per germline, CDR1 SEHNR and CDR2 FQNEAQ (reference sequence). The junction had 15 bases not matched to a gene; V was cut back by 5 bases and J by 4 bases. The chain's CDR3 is CASSPHLNLDRGTEAFF. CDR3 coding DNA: TGTGCCAGCAGCCCCCACTTGAACCTTGACAGGGGCACTGAAGCTTTCTTT. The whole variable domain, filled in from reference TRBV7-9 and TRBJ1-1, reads DTGVSQNPRHKITKRGQNVTFRCDPISEHNRLYWYRQTLGQGPEFLTYFQNEAQLEKSRLLSDRFSAERPKGSFSTLEIQRTEQGDSAMYLCASSPHLNLDRGTEAFFGQGTRLTVV.

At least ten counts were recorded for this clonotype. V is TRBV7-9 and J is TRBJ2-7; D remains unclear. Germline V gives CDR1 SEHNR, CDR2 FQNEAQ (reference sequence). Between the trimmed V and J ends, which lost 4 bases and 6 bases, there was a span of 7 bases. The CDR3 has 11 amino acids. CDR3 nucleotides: TGTGCCAGCAGCTCCTGGGGCGAGCAGTACGTC. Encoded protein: CASSSWGEQYV.

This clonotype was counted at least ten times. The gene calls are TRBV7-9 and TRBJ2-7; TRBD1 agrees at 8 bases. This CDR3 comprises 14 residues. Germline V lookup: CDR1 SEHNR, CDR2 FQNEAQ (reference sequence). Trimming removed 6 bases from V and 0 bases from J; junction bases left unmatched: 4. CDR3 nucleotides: TGTGCCAGCAGGTCCAGGGGGCCCTCCTACGAGCAGTACTTC. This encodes CASRSRGPSYEQYF.

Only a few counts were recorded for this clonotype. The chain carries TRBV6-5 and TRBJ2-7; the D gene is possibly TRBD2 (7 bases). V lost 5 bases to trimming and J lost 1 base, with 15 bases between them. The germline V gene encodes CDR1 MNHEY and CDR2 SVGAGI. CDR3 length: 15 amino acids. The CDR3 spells CASSRGGGMSYEQYV. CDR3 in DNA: TGTGCCAGCAGTAGGGGGGGCGGAATGTCCTACGAGCAGTACGTC.

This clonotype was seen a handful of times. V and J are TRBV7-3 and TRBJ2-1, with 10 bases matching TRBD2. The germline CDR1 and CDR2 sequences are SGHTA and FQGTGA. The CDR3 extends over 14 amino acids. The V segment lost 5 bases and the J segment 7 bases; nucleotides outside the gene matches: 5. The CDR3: CASSSSGGLNEQFF. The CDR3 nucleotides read TGTGCCAGCAGCAGTAGCGGGGGGTTAAATGAGCAGTTCTTC.

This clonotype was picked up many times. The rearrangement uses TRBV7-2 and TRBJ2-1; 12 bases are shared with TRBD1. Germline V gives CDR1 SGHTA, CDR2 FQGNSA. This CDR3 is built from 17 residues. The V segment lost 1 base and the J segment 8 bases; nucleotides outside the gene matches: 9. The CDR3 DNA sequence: TGTGCCAGCAGCTTAGGGTCGCGGGACAGGGGGCTGGATGAGCAGTTCTTC. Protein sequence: CASSLGSRDRGLDEQFF.

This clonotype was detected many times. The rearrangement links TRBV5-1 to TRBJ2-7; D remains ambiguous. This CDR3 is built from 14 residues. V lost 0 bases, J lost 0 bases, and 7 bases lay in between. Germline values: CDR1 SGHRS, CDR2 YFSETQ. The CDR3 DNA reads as TGCGCCAGCAGCTTGGTTCTCAGCTCCTACGAGCAGTACTTC. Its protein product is CASSLVLSSYEQYF.

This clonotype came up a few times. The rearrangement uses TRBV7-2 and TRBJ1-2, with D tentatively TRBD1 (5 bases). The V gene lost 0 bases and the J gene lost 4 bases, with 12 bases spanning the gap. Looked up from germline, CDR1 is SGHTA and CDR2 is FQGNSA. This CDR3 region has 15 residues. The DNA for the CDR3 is TGTGCCAGCAGCTTAGCGACCGGTGACAGCTATGGCTACACCTTC. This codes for CASSLATGDSYGYTF. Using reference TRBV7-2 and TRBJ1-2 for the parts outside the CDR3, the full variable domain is GAGVSQSPSNKVTEKGKDVELRCDPISGHTALYWYRQSLGQGLEFLIYFQGNSAPDKSGLPSDRFSAERTGGSVSTLTIQRTQQEDSAVYLCASSLATGDSYGYTFGSGTRLTVV.

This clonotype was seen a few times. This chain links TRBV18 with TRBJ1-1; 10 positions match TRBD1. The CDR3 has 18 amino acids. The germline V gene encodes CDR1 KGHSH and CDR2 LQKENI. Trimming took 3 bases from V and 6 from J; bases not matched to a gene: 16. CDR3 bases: TGTGCCAGCTCACCTCAAATATCCGGGACAGGGGTCGGATCTGAAGCTTTCTTT. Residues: CASSPQISGTGVGSEAFF.

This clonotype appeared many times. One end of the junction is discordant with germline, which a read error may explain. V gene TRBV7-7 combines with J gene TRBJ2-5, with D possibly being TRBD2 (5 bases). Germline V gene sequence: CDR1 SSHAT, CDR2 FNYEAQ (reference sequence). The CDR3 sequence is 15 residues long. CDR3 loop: CASTRGLNLQETQYF. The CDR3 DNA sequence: TGTGCTAGCACCCGGGGTTTAAACCTCCAAGAGACCCAGTACTTC.

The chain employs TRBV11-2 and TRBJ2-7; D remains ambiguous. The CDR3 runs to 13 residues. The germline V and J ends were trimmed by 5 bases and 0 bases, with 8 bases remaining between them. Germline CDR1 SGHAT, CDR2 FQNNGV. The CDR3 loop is CASSPDGSYEQYF. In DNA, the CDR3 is TGTGCCAGCAGCCCGGACGGCTCCTACGAGCAGTACTTC.

DNA of the CDR3: TGTGCCAGTAGGCAGAGGGGACAGGGAGACTCCTACGAGCAGTACTTC. It codes for CASRQRGQGDSYEQYF. The gene calls are TRBV19 and TRBJ2-7; TRBD1 matches 9 bases. Germline V CDR1 and CDR2: LNHDA, SQIVND (reference sequence). The CDR3 has 16 residues. V lost 6 bases and J lost 0; bases outside the gene matches: 9.

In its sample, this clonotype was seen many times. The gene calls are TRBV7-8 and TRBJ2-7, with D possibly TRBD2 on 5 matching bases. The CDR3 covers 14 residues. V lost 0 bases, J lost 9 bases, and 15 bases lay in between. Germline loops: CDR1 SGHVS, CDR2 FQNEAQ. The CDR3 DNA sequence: TGTGCCAGCAGCTTAGCGGACGGGGTAGGGAGGCAGTACGTC. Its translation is CASSLADGVGRQYV.

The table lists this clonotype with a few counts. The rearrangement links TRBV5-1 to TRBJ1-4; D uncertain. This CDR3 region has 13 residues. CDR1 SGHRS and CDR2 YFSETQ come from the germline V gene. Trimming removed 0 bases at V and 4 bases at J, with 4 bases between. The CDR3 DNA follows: TGCGCCAGCAGCTTGGTCTTTAATGAAAAACTGTTTTTT. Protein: CASSLVFNEKLFF.

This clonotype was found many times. The CDR3 DNA follows: TGTGCCAGCAGCCCAGGGGGGCAGAGGAGCAATCAGCCCCAGCATTTT. It codes for CASSPGGQRSNQPQHF. The V gene is TRBV7-9, the J gene TRBJ1-5; 7 bases agree with TRBD1. There are 16 residues in the CDR3. CDR1 SEHNR and CDR2 FQNEAQ come from the germline V gene (reference sequence). Trimming removed 5 bases from V and 1 base from J; junction bases left unmatched: 8.

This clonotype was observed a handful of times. In nucleotides, the CDR3 is TGTGCCAGCAGCTCACTACAAGACTCGGGACAGCAAGATAGCTCCTATAATTCACCCCTCCACTTT. This encodes CASSSLQDSGQQDSSYNSPLHF. The rearrangement links TRBV5-6 to TRBJ1-6; 7 bases map to TRBD1. This CDR3 comprises 22 residues. The germline V gene has CDR1 SGHDT and CDR2 YYEEEE. J lost 0 bases, V lost 3 bases, and 21 bases had no gene match.

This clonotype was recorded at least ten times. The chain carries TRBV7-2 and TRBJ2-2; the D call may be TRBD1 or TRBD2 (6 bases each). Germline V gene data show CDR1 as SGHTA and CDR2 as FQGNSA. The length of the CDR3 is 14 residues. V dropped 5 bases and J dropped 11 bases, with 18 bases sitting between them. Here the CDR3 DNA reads TGTGCCAGCAGCCAGGGGAGGCCAGGGCGAGAGCTGTTTTTT. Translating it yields CASSQGRPGRELFF.

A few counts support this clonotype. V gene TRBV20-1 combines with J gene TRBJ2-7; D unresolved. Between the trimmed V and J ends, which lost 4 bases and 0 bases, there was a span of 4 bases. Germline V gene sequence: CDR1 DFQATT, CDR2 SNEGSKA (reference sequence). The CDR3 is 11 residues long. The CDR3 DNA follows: TGCAGTGCTACTAGCTCCTACGAGCAGTACGTC. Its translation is CSATSSYEQYV.

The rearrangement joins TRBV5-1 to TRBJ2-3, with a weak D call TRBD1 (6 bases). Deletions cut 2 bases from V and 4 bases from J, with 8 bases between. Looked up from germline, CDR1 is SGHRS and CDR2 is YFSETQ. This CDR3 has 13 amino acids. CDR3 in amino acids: CASSLGQSDTQYF. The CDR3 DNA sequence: TGCGCCAGCAGCTTAGGACAGTCAGATACGCAGTATTTT.

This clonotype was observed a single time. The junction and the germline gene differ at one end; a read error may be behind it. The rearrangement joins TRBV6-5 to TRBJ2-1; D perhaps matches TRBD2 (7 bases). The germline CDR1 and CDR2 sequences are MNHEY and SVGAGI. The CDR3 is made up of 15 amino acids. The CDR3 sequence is CASSYSRGGRAERFF. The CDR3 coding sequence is TGTGCCAGCAGTTACTCGAGGGGGGGGCGAGCTGAGCGGTTCTTC.

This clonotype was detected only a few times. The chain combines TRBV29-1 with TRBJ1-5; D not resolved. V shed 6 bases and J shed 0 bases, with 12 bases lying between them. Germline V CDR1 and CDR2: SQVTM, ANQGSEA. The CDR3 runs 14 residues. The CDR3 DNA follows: TGCAGCGTGTCCGGGCCGAATAGCAATCAGCCCCAGCATTTT. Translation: CSVSGPNSNQPQHF.

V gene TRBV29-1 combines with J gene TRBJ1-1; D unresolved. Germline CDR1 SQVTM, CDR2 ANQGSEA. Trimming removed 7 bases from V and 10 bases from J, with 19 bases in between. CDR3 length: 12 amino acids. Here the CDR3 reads CSATPPGSGAFF. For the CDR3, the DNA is TGCAGCGCGACCCCACCAGGATCTGGAGCTTTCTTT. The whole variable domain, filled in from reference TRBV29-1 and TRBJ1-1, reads SAVISQKPSRDICQRGTSLTIQCQVDSQVTMMFWYRQQPGQSLTLIATANQGSEATYESGFVIDKFPISRPNLTFSTLTVSNMSPEDSSIYLCSATPPGSGAFFGQGTRLTVV.

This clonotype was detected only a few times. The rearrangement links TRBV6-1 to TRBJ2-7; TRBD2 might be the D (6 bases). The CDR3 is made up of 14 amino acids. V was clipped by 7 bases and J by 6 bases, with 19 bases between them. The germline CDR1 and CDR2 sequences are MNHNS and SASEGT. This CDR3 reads CASISGLPRSEQYF. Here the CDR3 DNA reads TGTGCCAGCATCTCGGGACTTCCTCGCTCCGAGCAGTACTTC.

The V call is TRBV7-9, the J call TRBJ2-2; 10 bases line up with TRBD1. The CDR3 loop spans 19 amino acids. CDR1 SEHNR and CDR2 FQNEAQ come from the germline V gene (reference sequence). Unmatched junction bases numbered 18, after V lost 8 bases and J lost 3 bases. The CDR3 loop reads CASVRPRQGAIFDTGELFF. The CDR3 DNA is TGTGCCAGCGTCCGTCCAAGACAGGGGGCTATTTTTGACACCGGGGAGCTGTTTTTT.

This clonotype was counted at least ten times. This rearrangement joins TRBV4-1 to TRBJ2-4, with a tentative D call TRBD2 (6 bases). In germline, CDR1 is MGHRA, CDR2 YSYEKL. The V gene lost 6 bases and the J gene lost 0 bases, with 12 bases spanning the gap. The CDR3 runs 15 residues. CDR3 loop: CASRPPGGAKNIQYF. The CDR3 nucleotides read TGCGCCAGCAGACCGCCCGGGGGAGCCAAAAACATTCAGTACTTC.

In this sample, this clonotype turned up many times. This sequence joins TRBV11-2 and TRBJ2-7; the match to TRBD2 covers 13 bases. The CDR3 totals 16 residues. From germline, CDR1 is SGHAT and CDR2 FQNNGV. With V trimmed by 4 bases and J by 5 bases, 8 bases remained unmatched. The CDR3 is CASSSGLAGARDEQYV. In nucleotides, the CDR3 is TGTGCCAGCAGCTCCGGACTAGCGGGGGCTCGGGACGAGCAGTACGTC.

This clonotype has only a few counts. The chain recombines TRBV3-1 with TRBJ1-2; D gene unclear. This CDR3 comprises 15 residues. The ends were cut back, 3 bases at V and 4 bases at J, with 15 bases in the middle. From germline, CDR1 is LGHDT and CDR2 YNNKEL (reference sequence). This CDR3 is CASSHNNRMSYGYTF. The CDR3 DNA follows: TGTGCCAGCAGCCATAACAATCGGATGAGCTATGGCTACACCTTC.